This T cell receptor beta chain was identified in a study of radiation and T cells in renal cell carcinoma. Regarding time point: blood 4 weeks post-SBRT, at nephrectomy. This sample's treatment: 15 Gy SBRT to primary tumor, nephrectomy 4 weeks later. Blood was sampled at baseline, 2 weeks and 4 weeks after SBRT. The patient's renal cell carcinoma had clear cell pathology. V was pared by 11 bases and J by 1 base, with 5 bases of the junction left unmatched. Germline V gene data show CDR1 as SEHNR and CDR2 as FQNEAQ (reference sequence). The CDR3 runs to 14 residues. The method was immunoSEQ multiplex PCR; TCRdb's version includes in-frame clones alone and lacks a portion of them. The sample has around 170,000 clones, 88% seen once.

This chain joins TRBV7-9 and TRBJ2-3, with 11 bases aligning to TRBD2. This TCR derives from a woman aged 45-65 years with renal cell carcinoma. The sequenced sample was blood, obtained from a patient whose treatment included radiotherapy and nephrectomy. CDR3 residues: CAGATSGGTDTQYF. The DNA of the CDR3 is TGTGCCGGAGCGACTAGCGGGGGCACAGATACGCAGTATTTT.